A single sample is the source of the 13 T cell receptor beta chains below, sequenced in a study of response to subunit inactivated influenza vaccine. MiXCR was run by TCRdb on the RT-PCR reads, yielding one entry per CDR3 protein. This table has some 500,000 distinct CDR3 sequences, about 17% appearing once. The sample consisted of CD4+ T cells sorted from PBMCs, taken around 25 months after vaccination. These receptors all come from a man between 50 and 69 years old who received an inactivated influenza vaccine.

The J gene is TRBJ2-3, the V gene TRBV20-1, with 12 bases fitting TRBD1. In germline, CDR1 is DFQATT, CDR2 SNEGSKA (reference sequence). The CDR3 contains 15 residues. The ends lost 3 bases at V and 6 bases at J; junction bases unmatched: 7. The DNA of the CDR3 is TGCAGTGCTAGTGGGGACAGGGGGCCCCCGGATACGCAGTATTTT. It specifies CSASGDRGPPDTQYF.

The chain joins TRBV7-2 to TRBJ2-1, with D perhaps TRBD1 or TRBD2 (5 bases each). Germline V lookup: CDR1 SGHTA, CDR2 FQGNSA. CDR3 length equals 17 residues. V was clipped by 1 base and J by 3 bases, with 16 bases between them. CDR3 sequence reads: CASSLGYGTPDYNEQFF. The CDR3 nucleotides are TGTGCCAGCAGCTTAGGGTACGGGACCCCGGACTACAATGAGCAGTTCTTC.

This clonotype has a handful of counts. The chain links TRBV27 to TRBJ2-6; D is unclear. Germline V gene sequence: CDR1 MNHEY, CDR2 SMNVEV (reference sequence). The V end lost 8 bases, the J end lost 1 base, and 3 bases lay between the germline ends. The CDR3 extends over 12 amino acids. The CDR3 DNA reads TGTGCCAGCGGGTCTGGGGCCAACGTCCTGACTTTC. Its protein product is CASGSGANVLTF.

The chain employs TRBV12-3 or TRBV12-4 and TRBJ1-1; D is perhaps TRBD1 (6 bases). The CDR3 has 13 amino acids. The V gene lost 5 bases and the J gene lost 11 bases, with 18 bases spanning the gap. This CDR3 reads CASSRRDIGGAFF. CDR3 nucleotide sequence: TGTGCCAGCAGTCGTAGGGACATCGGAGGGGCTTTCTTT.

The CDR3 loop reads CSAESNQWRNYF. The CDR3 bases are TGCAGTGCTGAATCAAATCAATGGAGGAACTACTTC. V gene TRBV20-1 combines with J gene TRBJ2-5; weak D call: TRBD2 (5 bases). Germline V gene data show CDR1 as DFQATT and CDR2 as SNEGSKA (reference sequence). This CDR3 is built from 12 residues. Trimming left V 5 bases short and J 14 bases short, with 21 bases between.

This clonotype was recorded at least ten times. V usage is TRBV12-3 or TRBV12-4 and J usage is TRBJ1-4; D might be TRBD1 (6 bases). Trimming took 2 bases from V and 7 from J, leaving 14 bases between them. The CDR3 covers 15 residues. The DNA for the CDR3 is TGTGCCAGCAGTTTATCGGGAGGGGGGAGTGAAAAACTGTTTTTT. Its translation is CASSLSGGGSEKLFF.

The rearrangement uses TRBV30 and TRBJ2-3; D is possibly TRBD2 (6 bases). V lost 3 bases and J 0 bases, leaving 13 bases between the germline ends. From germline, CDR1 is GTSNPN and CDR2 SVGIG (reference sequence). The CDR3 totals 15 residues. The CDR3 nucleotides read TGTGCCTGGAGAGGGAGGCAATCTAGCACAGATACGCAGTATTTT. Its protein product is CAWRGRQSSTDTQYF.

This clonotype was found once. This rearrangement joins TRBV2 to TRBJ1-2, with D uncertain. This CDR3 spans 11 amino acids. The germline gives CDR1 SNHLY, CDR2 FYNNEI. The V and J ends lost 3 bases and 8 bases respectively, with 7 bases between them. The CDR3 reads CASSDDPGYTF. The CDR3 DNA follows: TGTGCCAGCAGTGACGACCCGGGCTACACCTTC.

This clonotype was counted between two and nine times. The gene calls are TRBV4-2 and TRBJ1-3, with a weak D call TRBD1 (5 bases). Trimming pared 3 bases from V and 4 bases from J, leaving 19 bases between. Germline values: CDR1 LGHNA, CDR2 YNFKEQ. This CDR3 comprises 17 residues. The CDR3 is CASSQGGSGTGGNTIYF. The CDR3 DNA sequence: TGTGCCAGCAGCCAGGGGGGGTCCGGAACCGGCGGAAACACCATATATTTT.

The chain couples TRBV29-1 to TRBJ2-7; D is unresolved. In germline, CDR1 is SQVTM, CDR2 ANQGSEA. The V gene lost 5 bases and the J gene lost 1 base, with 9 bases spanning the gap. The CDR3 runs 12 residues. The CDR3 protein is CSVSPDSYEQYF. Written as DNA, the CDR3 is TGCAGCGTTTCCCCAGATTCCTACGAGCAGTACTTC.

The sample holds a few counts of this clonotype. This rearrangement joins TRBV20-1 to TRBJ2-5; D gene ambiguous. The V end was cut by 1 base, the J end by 0 bases, with 9 bases between. CDR1 DFQATT and CDR2 SNEGSKA come from the germline V gene (reference sequence). The CDR3 has 14 residues. CDR3 protein: CSARGWQDQETQYF. The CDR3 DNA is TGCAGTGCTAGAGGATGGCAGGACCAAGAGACCCAGTACTTC.

This sequence joins TRBV25-1 and TRBJ2-5; the D gene is possibly TRBD1 (6 bases). CDR1 is MGHDK, CDR2 SYGVNS, per germline. The V end was cut by 1 base, the J end by 3 bases, with 15 bases between. The CDR3 has 16 residues. The CDR3 is CASSELGTPTKETQYF. In nucleotides, the CDR3 is TGTGCCAGCAGTGAATTGGGGACACCGACGAAAGAGACCCAGTACTTC.

This clonotype has just a few counts. The chain recombines TRBV24-1 with TRBJ2-3, with TRBD2 as a possible D gene (5 bases). V was trimmed by 8 bases and J by 0 bases, leaving 14 bases between them. The CDR3 runs to 15 residues. Germline loops: CDR1 KGHDR, CDR2 SFDVKD. The CDR3 DNA is TGTGCCACCATGCCGGAGGCATCTAGCACAGATACGCAGTATTTT. It encodes CATMPEASSTDTQYF.